The rows below give T cell receptor beta chains drawn from one sample of a study of blood T cell repertoires in COVID-19. Assay used: immunoSEQ multiplex PCR; TCRdb lists only in-frame clones, some missing. The table has more than 200,000 clones, around 84% seen once. Sequenced material: peripheral blood. These receptors originate from a man aged 50 to 59 with acute or convalescent COVID-19. Each CDR3 is given with its conserved first and last residue. The order of the fields is clone size, CDR3 length, D gene, J gene, V gene, CDR3 protein, CDR3 DNA. A D gene is named only where the DNA matches it firmly. Some rows have no size entry. The others give once, few or many, or a class for an expanded clone.

size: .; length: 17; D: TRBD2; J: TRBJ2-3; V: TRBV11-2; CDR3: CASSPGTSGGHTDTQYF; DNA: TGTGCCAGCAGCCCCGGGACTAGCGGGGGGCACACAGATACGCAGTATTTT
size: .; length: 11; D: .; J: TRBJ1-2; V: TRBV2; CDR3: CASSEFRGYTF; DNA: TGTGCCAGCAGTGAATTTCGTGGCTACACCTTC
size: .; length: 12; D: .; J: TRBJ1-1; V: TRBV7-9; CDR3: CASSRVQDWAFF; DNA: TGTGCCAGCAGCCGAGTACAGGATTGGGCTTTCTTT
size: few; length: 14; D: .; J: TRBJ2-7; V: TRBV13; CDR3: CASSLGQGKDEQYF; DNA: TGTGCCAGCAGCTTAGGGCAGGGTAAGGACGAGCAGTACTTC
size: .; length: 14; D: TRBD1; J: TRBJ1-2; V: TRBV11-2; CDR3: CASSSNQGDYGYTF; DNA: TGTGCCAGCAGCTCGAACCAGGGGGACTATGGCTACACCTTC
size: .; length: 15; D: .; J: TRBJ2-7; V: TRBV7-6; CDR3: CASSASDGGRYEQYF; DNA: TGTGCCAGCAGCGCTAGCGACGGGGGTAGATACGAGCAGTACTTC
size: .; length: 15; D: TRBD1; J: TRBJ1-4; V: TRBV29-1; CDR3: CSVTGQAATNEKLFF; DNA: TGCAGCGTGACGGGACAGGCCGCAACTAATGAAAAACTGTTTTTT
size: .; length: 17; D: TRBD1; J: TRBJ1-4; V: TRBV19; CDR3: CASSIVPGTGGGEKLFF; DNA: TGTGCCAGTAGTATTGTCCCCGGGACAGGGGGCGGTGAAAAACTGTTTTTT
size: .; length: 14; D: .; J: TRBJ1-5; V: TRBV5-4; CDR3: CASSLQGVEQPQHF; DNA: TGTGCCAGCAGCTTACAGGGTGTTGAACAGCCCCAGCATTTT
size: .; length: 13; D: .; J: TRBJ2-5; V: TRBV15; CDR3: CATSRDSGETQYF; DNA: TGTGCCACCAGCAGAGATAGTGGAGAGACCCAGTACTTC
size: .; length: 14; D: .; J: TRBJ1-3; V: TRBV5-1; CDR3: CASTPGSTGNTIYF; DNA: TGCGCCAGCACCCCGGGATCCACTGGAAACACCATATATTTT
size: .; length: 14; D: TRBD2; J: TRBJ2-2; V: TRBV9; CDR3: CASSVGGRGGELFF; DNA: TGTGCCAGCAGCGTCGGGGGGAGAGGCGGGGAGCTGTTTTTT
size: .; length: 16; D: .; J: TRBJ2-3; V: TRBV3-1/TRBV3-2; CDR3: CASSSKEIDFTDTQYF; DNA: TGTGCCAGCAGTTCCAAGGAGATCGATTTCACAGATACGCAGTATTTT
size: .; length: 17; D: .; J: TRBJ1-5; V: TRBV19; CDR3: CASRRSRRNFSNQPQHF; DNA: TGTGCCAGCCGTCGGAGTAGACGGAATTTTAGCAATCAGCCCCAGCATTTT
size: .; length: 13; D: TRBD1; J: TRBJ1-2; V: TRBV30; CDR3: CAWSGQAHYGYTF; DNA: TGTGCCTGGTCGGGACAGGCTCACTATGGCTACACCTTC
size: .; length: 14; D: .; J: TRBJ2-5; V: TRBV2; CDR3: CASPSNSGQETQYF; DNA: TGTGCCAGCCCCTCGAACAGCGGCCAAGAGACCCAGTACTTC